This T cell receptor (beta chain) was identified in a study of blood T cell repertoires in COVID-19. Trimming at V came to 3 bases and at J to 5 bases, leaving 12 bases not matched to a gene. In germline, CDR1 is SGDLS, CDR2 YYNGEE. The CDR3 contains 17 residues. Sequencing used immunoSEQ multiplex PCR; TCRdb keeps in-frame clones, though not all of them. The sample has about 530,000 clones, 85% to 90% seen once. The chain uses TRBV9 and TRBJ2-1; 9 bases match TRBD1. The sample was peripheral blood. The TCR was taken from a woman aged 50 to 65 with COVID-19, enrolled during active disease. The CDR3 here is CASSARSGTGSDNEQFF. CDR3 nucleotides: TGTGCCAGCAGCGCCCGCAGCGGGACAGGGTCAGACAATGAGCAGTTCTTC.